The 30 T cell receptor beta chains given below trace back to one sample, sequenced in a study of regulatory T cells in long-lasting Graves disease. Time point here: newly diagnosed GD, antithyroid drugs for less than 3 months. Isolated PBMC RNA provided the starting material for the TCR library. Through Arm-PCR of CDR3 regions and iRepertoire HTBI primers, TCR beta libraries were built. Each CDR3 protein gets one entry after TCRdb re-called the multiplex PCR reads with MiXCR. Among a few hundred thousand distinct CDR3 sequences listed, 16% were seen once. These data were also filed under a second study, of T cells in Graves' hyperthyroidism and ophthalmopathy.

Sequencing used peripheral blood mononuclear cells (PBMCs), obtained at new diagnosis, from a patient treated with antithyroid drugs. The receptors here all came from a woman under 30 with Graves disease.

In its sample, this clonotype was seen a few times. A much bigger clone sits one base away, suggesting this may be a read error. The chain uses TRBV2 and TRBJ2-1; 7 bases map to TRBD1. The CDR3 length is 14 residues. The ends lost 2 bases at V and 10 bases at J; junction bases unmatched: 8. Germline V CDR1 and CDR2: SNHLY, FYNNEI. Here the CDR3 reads CASSEPGQAYEQFF. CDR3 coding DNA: TGTGCCAGCAGTGAACCCGGACAGGCCTACGAGCAGTTCTTC. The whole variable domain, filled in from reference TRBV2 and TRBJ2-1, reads EPEVTQTPSHQVTQMGQEVILRCVPISNHLYFYWYRQILGQKVEFLVSFYNNEISEKSEIFDDQFSVERPDGSNFTLKIRSTKLEDSAMYFCASSEPGQAYEQFFGPGTRLTVL.

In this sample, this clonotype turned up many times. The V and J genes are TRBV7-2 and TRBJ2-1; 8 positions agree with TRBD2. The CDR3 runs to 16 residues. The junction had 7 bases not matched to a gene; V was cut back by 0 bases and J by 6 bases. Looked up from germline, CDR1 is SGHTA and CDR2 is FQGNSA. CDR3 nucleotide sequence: TGTGCCAGCAGCTTAGCGCTCGGGAGGGCCCTCAATGAGCAGTTCTTC. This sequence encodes CASSLALGRALNEQFF.

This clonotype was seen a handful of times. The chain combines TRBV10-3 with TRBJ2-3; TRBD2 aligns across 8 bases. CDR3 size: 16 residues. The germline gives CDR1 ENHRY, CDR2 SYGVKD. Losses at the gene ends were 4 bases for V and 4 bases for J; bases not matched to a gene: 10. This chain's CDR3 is CAISAATGGRADTQYF. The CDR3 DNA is TGTGCCATCAGTGCGGCGACGGGAGGGAGGGCAGATACGCAGTATTTT.

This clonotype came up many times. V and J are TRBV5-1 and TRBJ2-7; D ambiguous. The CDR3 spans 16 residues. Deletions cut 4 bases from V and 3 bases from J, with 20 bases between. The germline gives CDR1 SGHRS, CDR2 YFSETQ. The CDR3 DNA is TGCGCCAGCAGCCTCCGCCCGGGCCGAAGGGACTACGAGCAGTACTTC. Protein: CASSLRPGRRDYEQYF.

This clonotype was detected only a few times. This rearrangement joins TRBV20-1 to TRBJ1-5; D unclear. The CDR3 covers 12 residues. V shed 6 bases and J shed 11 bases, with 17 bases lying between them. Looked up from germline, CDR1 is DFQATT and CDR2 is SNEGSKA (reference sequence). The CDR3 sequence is CSAHRGGESQHF. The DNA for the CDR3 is TGCAGTGCCCATAGAGGCGGGGAGTCCCAGCATTTT.

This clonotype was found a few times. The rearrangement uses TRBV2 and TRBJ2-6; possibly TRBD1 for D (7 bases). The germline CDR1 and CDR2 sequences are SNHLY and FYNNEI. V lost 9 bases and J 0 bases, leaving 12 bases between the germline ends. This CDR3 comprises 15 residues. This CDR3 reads CARGGQNSGANVLTF. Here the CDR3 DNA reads TGTGCCAGGGGGGGACAGAACTCTGGGGCCAACGTCCTGACTTTC.

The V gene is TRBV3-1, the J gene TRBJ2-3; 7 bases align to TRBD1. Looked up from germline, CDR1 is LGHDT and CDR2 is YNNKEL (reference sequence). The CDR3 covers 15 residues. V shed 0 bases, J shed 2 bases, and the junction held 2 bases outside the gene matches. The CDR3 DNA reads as TGTGCCAGCAGCCAAGAGGACAGGCCCACAGATACGCAGTATTTT. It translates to CASSQEDRPTDTQYF.

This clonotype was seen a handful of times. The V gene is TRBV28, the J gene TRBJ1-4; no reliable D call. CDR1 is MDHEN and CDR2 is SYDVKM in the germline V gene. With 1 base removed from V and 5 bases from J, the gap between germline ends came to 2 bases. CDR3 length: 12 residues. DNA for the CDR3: TGTGCCAGCAGTTTATTAAATGAAAAACTGTTTTTT. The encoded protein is CASSLLNEKLFF.

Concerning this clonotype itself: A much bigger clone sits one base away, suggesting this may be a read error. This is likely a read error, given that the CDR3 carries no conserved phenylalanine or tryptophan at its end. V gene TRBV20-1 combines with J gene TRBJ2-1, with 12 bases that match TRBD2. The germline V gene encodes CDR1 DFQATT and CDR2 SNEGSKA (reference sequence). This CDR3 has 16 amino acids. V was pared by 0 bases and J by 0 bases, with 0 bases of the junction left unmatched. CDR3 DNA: TGCAGTGCTAGAGAGACTAGCGGGAGCTCCTACAATGAGCAGTTCTCC. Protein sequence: CSARETSGSSYNEQFS.

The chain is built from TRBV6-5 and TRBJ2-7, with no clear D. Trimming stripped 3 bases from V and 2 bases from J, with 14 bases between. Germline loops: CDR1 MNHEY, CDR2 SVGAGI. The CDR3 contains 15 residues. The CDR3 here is CASSYSRINAYEQYF. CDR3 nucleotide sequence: TGTGCCAGCAGTTATTCCAGAATAAACGCCTACGAGCAGTACTTC.

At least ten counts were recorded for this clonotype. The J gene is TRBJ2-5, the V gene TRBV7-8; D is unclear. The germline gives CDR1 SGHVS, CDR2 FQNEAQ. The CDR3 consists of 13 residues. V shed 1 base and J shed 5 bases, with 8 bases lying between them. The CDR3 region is CASSLDSKETQYF. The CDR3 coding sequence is TGTGCCAGCAGCTTAGACAGTAAGGAGACCCAGTACTTC.

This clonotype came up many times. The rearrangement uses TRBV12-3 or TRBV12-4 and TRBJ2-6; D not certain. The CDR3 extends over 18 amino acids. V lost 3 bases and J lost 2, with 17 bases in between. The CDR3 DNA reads TGTGCCAGCAGTTTCTGGGTGGATGTTTCGCCTGGGGCCAACGTCCTGACTTTC. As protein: CASSFWVDVSPGANVLTF.

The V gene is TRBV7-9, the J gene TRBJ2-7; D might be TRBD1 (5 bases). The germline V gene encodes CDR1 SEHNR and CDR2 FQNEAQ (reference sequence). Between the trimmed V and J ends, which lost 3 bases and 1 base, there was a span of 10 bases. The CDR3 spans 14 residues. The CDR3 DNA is TGTGCCAGCAGCTTGGACATAAATTCCTACGAGCAGTACTTC. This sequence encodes CASSLDINSYEQYF.

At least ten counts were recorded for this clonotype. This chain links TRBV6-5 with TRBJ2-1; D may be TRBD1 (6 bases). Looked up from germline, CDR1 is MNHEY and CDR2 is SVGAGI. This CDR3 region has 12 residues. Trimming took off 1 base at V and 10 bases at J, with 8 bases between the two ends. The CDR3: CASSYLGGEQFF. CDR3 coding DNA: TGTGCCAGCAGTTACTTAGGGGGAGAGCAGTTCTTC.

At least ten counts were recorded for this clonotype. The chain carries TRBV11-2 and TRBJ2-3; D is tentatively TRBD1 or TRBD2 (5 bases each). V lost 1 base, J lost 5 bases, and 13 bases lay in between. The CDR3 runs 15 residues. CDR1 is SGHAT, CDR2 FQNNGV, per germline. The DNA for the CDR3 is TGTGCCAGCAGCTTAGGACGAACAGGAGGAGATACGCAGTATTTT. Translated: CASSLGRTGGDTQYF.

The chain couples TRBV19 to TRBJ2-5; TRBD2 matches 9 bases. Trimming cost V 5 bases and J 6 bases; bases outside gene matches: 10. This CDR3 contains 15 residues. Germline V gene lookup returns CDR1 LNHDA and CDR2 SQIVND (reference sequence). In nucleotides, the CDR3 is TGTGCCAGTAGTCCCCTAGCGGGATCTGCGAAGACCCAGTACTTC. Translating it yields CASSPLAGSAKTQYF.

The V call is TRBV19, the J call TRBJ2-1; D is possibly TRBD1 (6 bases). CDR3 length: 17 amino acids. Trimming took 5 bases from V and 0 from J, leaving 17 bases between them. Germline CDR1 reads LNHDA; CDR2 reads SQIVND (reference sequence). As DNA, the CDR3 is TGTGCCAGTAGTTCACCATCGAGAGGGGGCTCCTACAATGAGCAGTTCTTC. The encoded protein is CASSSPSRGGSYNEQFF.

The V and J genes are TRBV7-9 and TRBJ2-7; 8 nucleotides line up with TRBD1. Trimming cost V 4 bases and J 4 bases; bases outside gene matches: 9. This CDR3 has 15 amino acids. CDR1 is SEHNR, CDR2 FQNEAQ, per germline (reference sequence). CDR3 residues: CASSWGRQGAYEQYF. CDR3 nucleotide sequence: TGTGCCAGCAGCTGGGGGCGCCAGGGGGCTTACGAGCAGTACTTC.

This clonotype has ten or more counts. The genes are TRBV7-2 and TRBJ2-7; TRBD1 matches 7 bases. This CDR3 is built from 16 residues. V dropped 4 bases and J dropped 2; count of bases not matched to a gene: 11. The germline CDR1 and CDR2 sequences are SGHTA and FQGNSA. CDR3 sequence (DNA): TGTGCCAGCAGCTACCCCCCGGGACAGCCGACCTACGAGCAGTACTTC. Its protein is CASSYPPGQPTYEQYF.

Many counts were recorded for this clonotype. CDR3 coding DNA: TGCAGCGTTGGTCCAGGGGGCCAGACAGATACGCAGTATTTT. Translation gives CSVGPGGQTDTQYF. The V gene is TRBV29-1, the J gene TRBJ2-3, with 8 bases matching TRBD1. In germline, CDR1 is SQVTM, CDR2 ANQGSEA. This CDR3 has 14 amino acids. With V trimmed by 4 bases and J by 3 bases, 6 bases remained unmatched.

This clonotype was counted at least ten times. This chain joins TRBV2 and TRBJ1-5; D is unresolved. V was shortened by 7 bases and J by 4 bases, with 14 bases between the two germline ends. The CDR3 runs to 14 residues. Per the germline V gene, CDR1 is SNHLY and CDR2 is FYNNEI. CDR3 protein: CASNNEFRNQPQHF. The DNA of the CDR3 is TGTGCCAGCAACAACGAATTTAGAAATCAGCCCCAGCATTTT.

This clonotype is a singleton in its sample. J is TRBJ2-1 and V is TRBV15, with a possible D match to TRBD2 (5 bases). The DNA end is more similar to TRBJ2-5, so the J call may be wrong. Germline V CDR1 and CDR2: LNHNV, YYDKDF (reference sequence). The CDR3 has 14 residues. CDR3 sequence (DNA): TGTGCCACCAGCAGAGCGCGGGTCCAAGAGACCCAGTACTTC. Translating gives CATSRARVQETQYF.

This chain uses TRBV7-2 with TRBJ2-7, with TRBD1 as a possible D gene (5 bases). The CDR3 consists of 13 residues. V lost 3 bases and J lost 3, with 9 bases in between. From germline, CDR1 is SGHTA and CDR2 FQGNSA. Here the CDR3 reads CASSFPTDYEQYF. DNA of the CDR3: TGTGCCAGCAGCTTTCCGACAGACTACGAGCAGTACTTC.

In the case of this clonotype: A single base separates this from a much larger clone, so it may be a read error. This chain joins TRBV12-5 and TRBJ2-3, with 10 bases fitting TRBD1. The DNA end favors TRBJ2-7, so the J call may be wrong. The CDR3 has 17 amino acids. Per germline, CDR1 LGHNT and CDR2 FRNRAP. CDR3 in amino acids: CASGFVMGTGVQLEQYF. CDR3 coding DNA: TGTGCTAGTGGTTTCGTGATGGGGACAGGGGTGCAGCTTGAGCAGTACTTC.

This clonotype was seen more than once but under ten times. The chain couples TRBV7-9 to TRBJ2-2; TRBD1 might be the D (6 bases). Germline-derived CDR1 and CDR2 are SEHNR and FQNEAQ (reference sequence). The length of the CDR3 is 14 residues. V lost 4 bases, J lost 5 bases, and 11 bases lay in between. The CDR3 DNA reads TGTGCCAGCAGCTCCCCCAGGGGAACCGGGGAGCTGTTTTTT. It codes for CASSSPRGTGELFF.

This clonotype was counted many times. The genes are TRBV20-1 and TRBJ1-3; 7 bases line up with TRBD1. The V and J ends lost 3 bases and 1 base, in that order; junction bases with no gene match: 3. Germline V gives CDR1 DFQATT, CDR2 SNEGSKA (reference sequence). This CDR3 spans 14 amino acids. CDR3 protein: CSASQGQSGNTIYF. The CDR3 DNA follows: TGCAGTGCTAGCCAGGGACAGTCTGGAAACACCATATATTTT.

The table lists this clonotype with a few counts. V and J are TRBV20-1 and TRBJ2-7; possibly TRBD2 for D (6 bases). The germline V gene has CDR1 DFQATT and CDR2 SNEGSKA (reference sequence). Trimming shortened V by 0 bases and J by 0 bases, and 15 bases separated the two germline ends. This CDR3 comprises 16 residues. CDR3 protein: CSAREGGVSGSYEQYF. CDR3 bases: TGCAGTGCTAGAGAAGGCGGGGTAAGCGGCTCCTACGAGCAGTACTTC.

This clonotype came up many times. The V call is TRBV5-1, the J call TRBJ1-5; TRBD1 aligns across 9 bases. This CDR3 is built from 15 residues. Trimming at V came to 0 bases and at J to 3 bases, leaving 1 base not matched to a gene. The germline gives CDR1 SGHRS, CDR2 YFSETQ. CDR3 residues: CASSLGTGDNQPQHF. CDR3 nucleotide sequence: TGCGCCAGCAGCTTGGGGACAGGGGACAATCAGCCCCAGCATTTT.

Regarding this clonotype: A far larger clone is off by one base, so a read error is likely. CDR3 region: CASSEDPAGVKQYF. The CDR3 nucleotides read TGTGCCAGCAGTGAAGATCCAGCGGGAGTTAAGCAGTACTTC. V usage is TRBV2 and J usage is TRBJ2-3; TRBD2 matches 8 bases. The DNA end is a closer match to TRBJ2-7, so the J assignment may be wrong. The CDR3 contains 14 residues. The germline gives CDR1 SNHLY, CDR2 FYNNEI.

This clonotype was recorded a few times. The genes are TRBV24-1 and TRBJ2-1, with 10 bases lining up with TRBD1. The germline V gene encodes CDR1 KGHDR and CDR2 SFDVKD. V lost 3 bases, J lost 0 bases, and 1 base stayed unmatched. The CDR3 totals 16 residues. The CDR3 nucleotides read TGTGCCACCAGTGATAGGACAGGGGGCTCCTACAATGAGCAGTTCTTC. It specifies CATSDRTGGSYNEQFF.